Sequencing of this T cell receptor (beta chain) was carried out in a study of blood T cells in healthy people across ages. Study observations and caveats: When set beside aged donors, long-lived donors presented more naive CD4+ cells and higher diversity.

The CDR3 extends over 20 amino acids. The use of a sample-barcoded 5' primer and a J-beta primer mix characterized a second PCR of roughly 6 to 11 cycles. TCRdb fed the 5' RACE reads into MiXCR, producing one record per CDR3 protein. The table records hundreds of thousands of distinct CDR3 sequences, roughly 50% of them present only once. About this clonotype: The antigen remains unidentified.

The sequenced material came from blood. J is TRBJ1-5 and V is TRBV21-1; the D call TRBD1 from the table was never checked on the DNA. TRBV21-1 is classified as a pseudogene. This TCR was recovered from a woman aged 60 to 75 in good health. The CDR3 nucleotides read TGTGCCAGCAACGCCCATGGCTGGGCAGTAAATTATATGAGCAATCAGCCCCAGCATTTT. Translated, it gives CASNAHGWAVNYMSNQPQHF.